Listed here are 5 T cell receptor beta chains from one sample, sequenced in a study of blood T cell repertoires in COVID-19. This table comes from immunoSEQ multiplex PCR, and its TCRdb copy is limited to in-frame clones, with some not included. The sample lists some 160,000 clones; around three quarters were seen once. The sample was peripheral blood. Receptors were obtained from a man between 65 and 85 years old with active or convalescent COVID-19.

The V and J genes are TRBV4-2 and TRBJ2-7; no reliable D call. The CDR3 covers 14 residues. Trimming shortened V by 0 bases and J by 1 base, and 7 bases separated the two germline ends. Germline lookup yields CDR1 LGHNA and CDR2 YNFKEQ. CDR3 in amino acids: CASSQEPLSYEQYF. CDR3 nucleotides: TGTGCCAGCAGCCAAGAACCCCTATCCTACGAGCAGTACTTC.

This clone was recorded only once. V gene TRBV19 combines with J gene TRBJ2-1; 7 bases line up with TRBD1. Trimming cost V 3 bases and J 5 bases; bases outside gene matches: 4. The CDR3 sequence is 14 residues long. CDR1 is LNHDA, CDR2 SQIVND, per germline (reference sequence). This CDR3 reads CASSIRGTDNEQFF. In DNA, the CDR3 is TGTGCCAGTAGTATCAGGGGGACAGACAATGAGCAGTTCTTC.

This rearrangement joins TRBV30 to TRBJ1-6; 8 nucleotides match TRBD1. The CDR3 has 16 residues. V lost 4 bases, J lost 4 bases, and 9 bases stayed unmatched. The germline gives CDR1 GTSNPN, CDR2 SVGIG (reference sequence). Here the CDR3 reads CAWTRDRPDYNSPLHF. In nucleotides, the CDR3 is TGTGCCTGGACCCGGGACAGGCCAGATTATAATTCACCCCTCCACTTT.

V and J are TRBV7-9 and TRBJ1-1, with unresolved D. Germline V gene data show CDR1 as SEHNR and CDR2 as FQNEAQ (reference sequence). The length of the CDR3 is 14 residues. Trimming took off 5 bases at V and 5 bases at J, with 15 bases between the two ends. The CDR3 protein is CASSTNLGETEAFF. The CDR3 DNA reads as TGTGCCAGCAGCACAAATCTAGGCGAGACTGAAGCTTTCTTT.

V and J are TRBV6-2 or TRBV6-3 and TRBJ2-1; 7 bases line up with TRBD1. Unmatched junction bases numbered 7, after V lost 4 bases and J lost 1 base. From germline, CDR1 is MNHEY and CDR2 SVGEGT. The CDR3 has 16 residues. CDR3 in amino acids: CASSSIQGPSYNEQFF. For the CDR3, the DNA is TGTGCCAGCAGTTCCATACAGGGGCCGTCCTACAATGAGCAGTTCTTC.